The 26 T cell receptor beta chains below come from one sample, sequenced in a study of shared clonotypes between healthy human individuals. Method: immunoSEQ multiplex PCR; TCRdb's copy keeps in-frame clones and lacks some. The sample contains roughly 660,000 clones, about 92% of which appear only once. Sample: memory CD8+ T cells from PBMCs. Noted subset: CD45RO+ cells pooled with CCR7-negative TemRA cells. The receptors come from a man younger than 30 in good health. Some clones in this sample may be carry-over from other donors' samples.

CDR3 loop: CASSFYDPGQGMINQPQHF. In nucleotides, the CDR3 is TGTGCCAGCAGTTTTTACGACCCGGGACAGGGAATGATCAATCAGCCCCAGCATTTT. The chain combines TRBV28 with TRBJ1-5, with TRBD1 matching over 9 bases. Looked up from germline, CDR1 is MDHEN and CDR2 is SYDVKM. V shed 3 bases and J 3 bases; nucleotides not matched to a gene: 15. The CDR3 contains 19 residues.

The J gene is TRBJ2-7, the V gene TRBV10-3; 8 bases line up with TRBD1. Unmatched junction bases numbered 7, after V lost 10 bases and J lost 5 bases. The CDR3 runs to 12 residues. Germline V gives CDR1 ENHRY, CDR2 SYGVKD. Here the CDR3 reads CATWTGMDEQYF. The DNA of the CDR3 is TGTGCCACTTGGACAGGGATGGACGAGCAGTACTTC.

Details on this clone: At the DNA level, this CDR3 is encoded by other sequences in the same sample as well. The chain recombines TRBV28 with TRBJ2-7; possibly TRBD2 for D (5 bases). Germline V gives CDR1 MDHEN, CDR2 SYDVKM. Trimming cost V 1 base and J 0 bases, with 7 bases left between them. This CDR3 is 14 amino acids long. CDR3 sequence (DNA): TGTGCCAGCAGTTTATCGGGAAGCTCCTACGAGCAGTACTTC. Protein: CASSLSGSSYEQYF.

The chain links TRBV27 to TRBJ2-4; 9 bases fit TRBD2. CDR1 and CDR2 from the germline V gene are MNHEY and SMNVEV (reference sequence). With 4 bases clipped from V and 4 bases from J, the junction kept 8 bases outside the gene matches. The CDR3 has 16 residues. CDR3 in amino acids: CASSSSPAGGKNIQYF. CDR3 DNA sequence: TGTGCCAGCAGTTCGTCCCCGGCGGGAGGGAAAAACATTCAGTACTTC.

The chain carries TRBV28 and TRBJ2-1; no clear D. The germline V and J ends were trimmed by 3 bases and 3 bases, with 15 bases remaining between them. Germline CDR1 reads MDHEN; CDR2 reads SYDVKM. This CDR3 has 16 amino acids. CDR3 amino acids: CASSFEGPLLYNEQFF. CDR3 DNA sequence: TGTGCCAGCAGTTTCGAAGGGCCCCTCCTCTACAATGAGCAGTTCTTC.

This clone was seen more than once but under ten times. The rearrangement joins TRBV7-9 to TRBJ1-5; a weak D match, TRBD1 (6 bases). The germline V and J ends were trimmed by 5 bases and 3 bases, with 11 bases remaining between them. Germline CDR1 is SEHNR and CDR2 is FQNEAQ (reference sequence). The CDR3 is 14 amino acids. The CDR3 nucleotides read TGTGCCAGCAGCCTTACAGGGAACAATCAGCCCCAGCATTTT. Amino acids: CASSLTGNNQPQHF.

V and J are TRBV5-1 and TRBJ1-1; unclear D gene. CDR1 SGHRS and CDR2 YFSETQ come from the germline V gene. CDR3 size: 14 residues. V shed 0 bases and J shed 0 bases, with 6 bases lying between them. In nucleotides, the CDR3 is TGCGCCAGCAGCTTGGACATCATGAACACTGAAGCTTTCTTT. It specifies CASSLDIMNTEAFF.

The V gene is TRBV27, the J gene TRBJ2-1; 7 bases map to TRBD2. The length of the CDR3 is 15 residues. Germline lookup yields CDR1 MNHEY and CDR2 SMNVEV (reference sequence). V dropped 2 bases and J dropped 3; count of bases not matched to a gene: 4. The CDR3 protein is CASSLLADNYNEQFF. The CDR3 DNA is TGTGCCAGCAGTTTACTAGCGGATAACTACAATGAGCAGTTCTTC.

The CDR3 bases are TGCGCCAGCAGCCAGGGGAACAGGGGTGTTTCGGAAAAACTGTTTTTT. Translation gives CASSQGNRGVSEKLFF. The V and J genes are TRBV4-1 and TRBJ1-4, with 7 bases aligning to TRBD1. Germline V gene lookup returns CDR1 MGHRA and CDR2 YSYEKL. The CDR3 is made up of 16 amino acids. Trimming removed 3 bases from V and 8 bases from J; junction bases left unmatched: 12.

The J gene is TRBJ2-7, the V gene TRBV19, with 10 bases lining up with TRBD1. The CDR3 covers 15 residues. J gave up 5 bases and V 6 bases, and 10 bases lay outside the gene matches. In germline, CDR1 is LNHDA, CDR2 SQIVND (reference sequence). Here the CDR3 DNA reads TGTGCCAGTAGCGATAGGGACAGGGGATCCCACGAGCAGTACTTC. The encoded protein is CASSDRDRGSHEQYF.

The gene calls are TRBV11-2 and TRBJ2-1; no definite D call. Germline V CDR1 and CDR2: SGHAT, FQNNGV. The CDR3 is made up of 16 amino acids. The V gene lost 1 base and the J gene lost 0 bases, with 10 bases spanning the gap. This CDR3 is CASSLGVHGSYNEQFF. The CDR3 DNA follows: TGTGCCAGCAGCTTAGGGGTTCACGGCTCCTACAATGAGCAGTTCTTC.

The rearrangement joins TRBV5-6 to TRBJ2-1; 8 bases agree with TRBD1. This CDR3 has 14 amino acids. Looked up from germline, CDR1 is SGHDT and CDR2 is YYEEEE. With 4 bases clipped from V and 2 bases from J, the junction kept 2 bases outside the gene matches. CDR3 region: CASSRDRTYNEQFF. For the CDR3, the DNA is TGTGCCAGCAGCCGGGACAGGACCTACAATGAGCAGTTCTTC.

The rearrangement joins TRBV7-9 to TRBJ1-1; D is perhaps TRBD1 (6 bases). Trimming left V 5 bases short and J 0 bases short, with 16 bases between. In germline, CDR1 is SEHNR, CDR2 FQNEAQ (reference sequence). CDR3 length: 16 residues. The CDR3 sequence is CASSHPIRGVNTEAFF. In nucleotides, the CDR3 is TGTGCCAGCAGCCATCCCATCAGGGGTGTGAACACTGAAGCTTTCTTT.

This rearrangement joins TRBV7-9 to TRBJ2-3; 12 bases are shared with TRBD2. CDR3 length: 17 residues. With V trimmed by 5 bases and J by 5 bases, 11 bases remained unmatched. Germline CDR1 and CDR2: SEHNR and FQNEAQ (reference sequence). CDR3 coding DNA: TGTGCCAGCAGCCCGGTTCTAGCGGGAGGGCCAAAAGATACGCAGTATTTT. Protein: CASSPVLAGGPKDTQYF.

The rearrangement uses TRBV5-4 and TRBJ1-4, with D maybe TRBD1 (6 bases). The CDR3 length is 16 residues. With 4 bases removed from V and 5 bases from J, the gap between germline ends came to 18 bases. Germline CDR1 is SGHNT and CDR2 is YYREEE (reference sequence). The CDR3 loop is CASSGRPRTENEKLFF. CDR3 bases: TGTGCCAGCAGCGGCAGACCGAGGACAGAGAATGAAAAACTGTTTTTT.

The chain combines TRBV5-8 with TRBJ2-1, with D unclear. Trimming cost V 1 base and J 1 base, with 18 bases left between them. Germline-derived CDR1 and CDR2 are SGHTS and YDEGEE. The CDR3 sequence is 18 residues long. The CDR3 here is CASSLLLRLGGSYNEQFF. The CDR3 coding sequence is TGTGCCAGCAGCTTGTTACTGCGTTTGGGCGGATCCTACAATGAGCAGTTCTTC.

V is TRBV2 and J is TRBJ2-2, with D possibly being TRBD1 or TRBD2 (5 bases each). V lost 7 bases and J lost 2, with 14 bases in between. Per germline, CDR1 SNHLY and CDR2 FYNNEI. This CDR3 is 15 amino acids long. In DNA form, the CDR3 reads TGTGCCAGCACAAACCGGGACCCCAACACCGGGGAGCTGTTTTTT. The encoded protein is CASTNRDPNTGELFF.

CDR3 sequence (DNA): TGTGCCAGCGGGCCCCCGACAGTTGGGTCCGTCGAGCAGTACTTC. This sequence encodes CASGPPTVGSVEQYF. V usage is TRBV7-8 and J usage is TRBJ2-7; D may be TRBD1 (5 bases). The CDR3 contains 15 residues. V lost 8 bases and J 6 bases, leaving 23 bases between the germline ends. Germline-derived CDR1 and CDR2 are SGHVS and FQNEAQ.

V gene TRBV27 combines with J gene TRBJ1-5; TRBD1 might be the D (5 bases). CDR1 and CDR2 from the germline V gene are MNHEY and SMNVEV (reference sequence). This CDR3 contains 14 residues. The V end lost 6 bases, the J end lost 5 bases, and 14 bases lay between the germline ends. The DNA of the CDR3 is TGTGCCAGCAGCTTTCAGGGTACCGATCAGCCCCAGCATTTT. Residues: CASSFQGTDQPQHF.

The V and J genes are TRBV2 and TRBJ2-3; D is ambiguous. CDR3 length: 15 amino acids. Germline V gene data show CDR1 as SNHLY and CDR2 as FYNNEI. V was trimmed by 1 base and J by 0 bases, leaving 8 bases between them. The CDR3 nucleotides read TGTGCCAGCAGTGAAGAGAAGTTTAGCACAGATACGCAGTATTTT. This gives the protein CASSEEKFSTDTQYF.

This chain links TRBV27 with TRBJ2-7; D uncertain. The CDR3 sequence is 13 residues long. Trimming removed 3 bases at V and 5 bases at J, with 11 bases between. The germline V gene has CDR1 MNHEY and CDR2 SMNVEV (reference sequence). CDR3 sequence reads: CASSFGLVDEQYF. Written as DNA, the CDR3 is TGTGCCAGCAGTTTTGGGCTAGTGGACGAGCAGTACTTC.

The V gene is TRBV5-6, the J gene TRBJ2-7; D tentatively reads TRBD1 or TRBD2 (5 bases each). V gave up 7 bases and J gave up 3 bases, with 14 bases separating them. This CDR3 has 13 residues. Germline CDR1 reads SGHDT; CDR2 reads YYEEEE. CDR3 sequence reads: CASHVLGVYEQYF. CDR3 sequence (DNA): TGTGCCAGCCACGTGCTGGGGGTCTACGAGCAGTACTTC.

The V call is TRBV11-2, the J call TRBJ2-1; 8 positions match TRBD2. Germline V CDR1 and CDR2: SGHAT, FQNNGV. CDR3 length equals 16 residues. The V and J ends lost 5 bases and 4 bases, in that order; junction bases with no gene match: 10. CDR3 amino acids: CASSPYGGGQYNEQFF. In nucleotides, the CDR3 is TGTGCCAGCAGCCCCTACGGGGGGGGCCAATACAATGAGCAGTTCTTC. The whole variable domain, filled in from reference TRBV11-2 and TRBJ2-1, reads EAGVAQSPRYKIIEKRQSVAFWCNPISGHATLYWYQQILGQGPKLLIQFQNNGVVDDSQLPKDRFSAERLKGVDSTLKIQPAKLEDSAVYLCASSPYGGGQYNEQFFGPGTRLTVL.

The genes are TRBV10-3 and TRBJ1-2; 8 bases line up with TRBD1. The J segment lost 0 bases and the V segment lost 6 bases, leaving 6 bases of the junction unmatched. Germline V CDR1 and CDR2: ENHRY, SYGVKD. The CDR3 totals 15 residues. CDR3 sequence: CAISSLTGANYGYTF. The CDR3 DNA reads TGTGCCATCAGCTCCCTGACAGGGGCTAACTATGGCTACACCTTC.

Of note for this clone: It is likely a read error: a sequence one base away is far more abundant. The identical CDR3 is also encoded by other nucleotide sequences in the sample. This chain connects TRBV7-7 to TRBJ2-1; TRBD2 agrees at 8 bases. This CDR3 is built from 15 residues. The germline CDR1 and CDR2 sequences are SSHAT and FNYEAQ (reference sequence). The CDR3 region has the DNA TGTGCCAGCAGCGAAGGACTAGCAGCTTACAATGAACAGTTCTTC. Translated, it gives CASSEGLAAYNEQFF.

This clone was seen a single time. The rearrangement links TRBV19 to TRBJ2-7, with TRBD2 as a possible D gene (6 bases). Trimming removed 9 bases from V and 5 bases from J, with 20 bases in between. CDR3 length: 14 amino acids. Germline CDR1 LNHDA, CDR2 SQIVND (reference sequence). CDR3 amino acids: CASNRGGNPNEQYF. The CDR3, as DNA: TGTGCCAGCAACAGAGGAGGGAACCCCAACGAGCAGTACTTC.